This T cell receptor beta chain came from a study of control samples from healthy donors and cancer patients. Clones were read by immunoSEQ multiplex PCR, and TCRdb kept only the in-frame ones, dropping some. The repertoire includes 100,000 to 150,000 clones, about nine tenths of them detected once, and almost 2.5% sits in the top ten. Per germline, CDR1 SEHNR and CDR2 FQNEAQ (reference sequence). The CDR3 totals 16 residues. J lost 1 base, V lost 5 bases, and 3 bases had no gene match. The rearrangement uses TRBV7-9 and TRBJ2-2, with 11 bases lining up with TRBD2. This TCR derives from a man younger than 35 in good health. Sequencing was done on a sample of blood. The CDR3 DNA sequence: TGTGCCAGCAGCACCGGACTAGCGGGGAACACCGGGGAGCTGTTTTTT. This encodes CASSTGLAGNTGELFF.